The 5 T cell receptor beta chains reported below all come from one sample, sequenced in a study of T cells in Graves' hyperthyroidism and ophthalmopathy. TCR beta CDR3 regions were amplified from RNA transcripts. In the first-round RT-PCR of the TCR CDR3, the HTBI primer set was used. TCRdb re-called the multiplex PCR reads with MiXCR, one entry per CDR3 protein. The repertoire holds 350,000 to 400,000 distinct CDR3 sequences, around 14% seen once, with 8% to 13% in the top ten. Sample: blood. The receptor set was obtained from a woman aged 60-75 years with Graves' hyperthyroidism.

The V and J genes are TRBV6-1 and TRBJ2-7; maybe TRBD2 (7 bases). V lost 6 bases, J lost 3 bases, and 18 bases lay in between. Germline CDR1 reads MNHNS; CDR2 reads SASEGT. This CDR3 is 15 amino acids long. Written as DNA, the CDR3 is TGTGCCAGCAGAGCCGCGGGAGAGGGGGGCTACGAGCAGTACTTC. Amino acid sequence: CASRAAGEGGYEQYF.

Ten or more counts support this clonotype. V is TRBV6-5 and J is TRBJ2-5; tentatively, D is TRBD1 or TRBD2 (7 bases each). V was trimmed by 2 bases and J by 4 bases, leaving 23 bases between them. This CDR3 has 18 amino acids. From germline, CDR1 is MNHEY and CDR2 SVGAGI. Written as DNA, the CDR3 is TGTGCCAGCAGTTACGGAGGGGGGAGGGGGCGATTGGGAGAGACCCAGTACTTC. This sequence encodes CASSYGGGRGRLGETQYF.

The genes are TRBV19 and TRBJ2-3; D may be TRBD1 (5 bases). V lost 1 base to trimming and J lost 2 bases, with 7 bases between them. The CDR3 contains 14 residues. CDR1 is LNHDA and CDR2 is SQIVND in the germline V gene (reference sequence). CDR3 region: CASSIARDTDTQYF. In nucleotides, the CDR3 is TGTGCCAGTAGTATAGCCAGGGACACAGATACGCAGTATTTT.

The sample holds many counts of this clonotype. V gene TRBV2 combines with J gene TRBJ1-1, with D possibly matching TRBD1 (5 bases). V shed 10 bases and J shed 0 bases, with 12 bases lying between them. The germline V gene encodes CDR1 SNHLY and CDR2 FYNNEI. The CDR3 spans 13 residues. The CDR3 nucleotides are TGTGCCACTCAGACAGATCTGAACACTGAAGCTTTCTTT. Its protein is CATQTDLNTEAFF.

The chain is built from TRBV6-2 or TRBV6-3 and TRBJ2-3, with D tentatively TRBD2 (5 bases). The germline gives CDR1 MNHEY, CDR2 SVGEGT. The CDR3 is 15 residues long. V was shortened by 5 bases and J by 0 bases, with 12 bases between the two germline ends. As DNA, the CDR3 is TGTGCCAGCAGTAGGGAGCCGTTCAGCACAGATACGCAGTATTTT. Protein sequence: CASSREPFSTDTQYF.